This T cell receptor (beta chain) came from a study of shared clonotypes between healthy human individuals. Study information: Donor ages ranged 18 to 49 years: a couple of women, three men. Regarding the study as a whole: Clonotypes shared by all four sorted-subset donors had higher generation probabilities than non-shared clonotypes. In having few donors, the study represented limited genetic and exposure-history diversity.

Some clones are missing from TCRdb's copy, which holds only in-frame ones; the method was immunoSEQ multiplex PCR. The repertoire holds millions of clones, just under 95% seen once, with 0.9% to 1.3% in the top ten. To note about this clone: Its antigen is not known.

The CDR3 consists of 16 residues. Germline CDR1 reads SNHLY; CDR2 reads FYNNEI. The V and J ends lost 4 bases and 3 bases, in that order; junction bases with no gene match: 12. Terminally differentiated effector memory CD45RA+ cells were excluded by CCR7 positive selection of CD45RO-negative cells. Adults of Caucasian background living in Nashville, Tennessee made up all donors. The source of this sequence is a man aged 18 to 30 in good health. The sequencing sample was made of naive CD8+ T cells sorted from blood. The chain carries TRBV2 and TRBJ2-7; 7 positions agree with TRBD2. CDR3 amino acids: CASSVYRGEGYYEQYF. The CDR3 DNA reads TGTGCCAGCAGTGTGTATCGGGGGGAGGGGTACTACGAGCAGTACTTC. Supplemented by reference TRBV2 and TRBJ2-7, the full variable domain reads EPEVTQTPSHQVTQMGQEVILRCVPISNHLYFYWYRQILGQKVEFLVSFYNNEISEKSEIFDDQFSVERPDGSNFTLKIRSTKLEDSAMYFCASSVYRGEGYYEQYFGPGTRLTVT.